Reported below is one T cell receptor (beta chain). Its antigen is undetermined. The CDR3 has 15 amino acids. Trimming took off 5 bases at V and 5 bases at J, with 18 bases between the two ends. CDR1 SGHRS and CDR2 YFSETQ come from the germline V gene. Sequencing was performed with immunoSEQ multiplex PCR; in TCRdb, only in-frame clones are kept and a portion is missing. This sample has 95,000 to 150,000 clones, with around nine tenths found just once. This entry belongs to a study of T cell responses to AZD1222 COVID-19 vaccine. Study-level results: The number of AZD1222 recipients seropositive at baseline was only six. Clonal diversity may have been underestimated in mostly white British donors.

Sequences were derived from peripheral blood, sampled on day 0 of AZD1222 vaccination. The rearrangement joins TRBV5-1 to TRBJ2-3; D possibly corresponds to TRBD2 (7 bases). The TCR originated in an adult in good health. In nucleotides, the CDR3 is TGCGCCAGCAGGCGGGCTAGCGGAGGGGGAGATACGCAGTATTTT. Residues: CASRRASGGGDTQYF.